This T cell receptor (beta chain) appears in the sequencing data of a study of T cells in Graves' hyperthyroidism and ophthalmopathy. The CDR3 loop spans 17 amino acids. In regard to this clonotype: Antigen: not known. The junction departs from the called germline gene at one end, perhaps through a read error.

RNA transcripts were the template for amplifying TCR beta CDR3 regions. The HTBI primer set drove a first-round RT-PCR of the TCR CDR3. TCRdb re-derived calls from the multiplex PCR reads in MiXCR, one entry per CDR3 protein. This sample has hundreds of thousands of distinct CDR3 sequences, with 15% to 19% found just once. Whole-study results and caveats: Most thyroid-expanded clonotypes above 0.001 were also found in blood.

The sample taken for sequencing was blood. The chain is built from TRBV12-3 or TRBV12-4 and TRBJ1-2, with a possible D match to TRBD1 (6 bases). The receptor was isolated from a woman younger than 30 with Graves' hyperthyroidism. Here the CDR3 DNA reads TGTGCCAGCAGTTTAGCGACCATGGACAGCCTAGGCACCTTTCGAGCCTTC. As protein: CASSLATMDSLGTFRAF.